These T cell receptor beta chains were read from a single sample in a study of blood T cell repertoires in COVID-19. The repertoire was sequenced with immunoSEQ multiplex PCR; TCRdb's copy has only in-frame clones and lacks some. The sample lists about 5,100 clones; roughly 84% were seen once. Sequencing was carried out using peripheral blood. The receptor set was obtained from a woman older than 75 with acute or convalescent COVID-19. The CDR3 runs from the conserved cysteine through the conserved F or W. The order of the fields is V gene, J gene, clone size, D gene, CDR3 protein, CDR3 DNA. The D gene is left open where the match is weak. Where a row states a size, it is once, few, many or the class of an expanded clone; other rows omit it.

V gene: TRBV7-2; J gene: TRBJ2-5; clone size: .; D gene: .; CDR3 protein: CASSLILRGETQYF; CDR3 DNA: TGTGCCAGCAGCTTAATTCTAAGGGGAGAGACCCAGTACTTC
V gene: TRBV5-1; J gene: TRBJ1-2; clone size: .; D gene: TRBD1; CDR3 protein: CASSLVQGASGYTF; CDR3 DNA: TGCGCCAGCAGCTTGGTTCAGGGGGCAAGCGGCTACACCTTC
V gene: TRBV11-2; J gene: TRBJ1-1; clone size: .; D gene: TRBD1; CDR3 protein: CASSPGQGANTEAFF; CDR3 DNA: TGTGCCAGCAGCCCCGGACAGGGGGCGAACACTGAAGCTTTCTTT
V gene: TRBV10-3; J gene: TRBJ2-5; clone size: .; D gene: TRBD1; CDR3 protein: CATGTDQETQYF; CDR3 DNA: TGTGCCACTGGGACAGACCAAGAGACCCAGTACTTC
V gene: TRBV6-1; J gene: TRBJ1-5; clone size: .; D gene: .; CDR3 protein: CASSEGRVQPQHF; CDR3 DNA: TGTGCCAGCAGTGAAGGCAGGGTCCAGCCCCAGCATTTT
V gene: TRBV3-1/TRBV3-2; J gene: TRBJ2-1; clone size: .; D gene: TRBD2; CDR3 protein: CASSQWTSGDNEQFF; CDR3 DNA: TGTGCCAGCAGCCAGTGGACTAGCGGGGACAATGAGCAGTTCTTC
V gene: TRBV10-3; J gene: TRBJ2-1; clone size: .; D gene: TRBD2; CDR3 protein: CAISVQRGGNEQFF; CDR3 DNA: TGTGCCATCAGTGTTCAGCGGGGGGGAAATGAGCAGTTCTTC
V gene: TRBV21-1; J gene: TRBJ2-7; clone size: once; D gene: .; CDR3 protein: CASSWGGTGSYEQYF; CDR3 DNA: TGTGCCAGCAGCTGGGGGGGCACAGGCTCCTACGAGCAGTACTTC
V gene: TRBV5-1; J gene: TRBJ1-5; clone size: .; D gene: .; CDR3 protein: CASSPRQHLTHNQPQHF; CDR3 DNA: TGCGCCAGCAGCCCCCGACAGCACCTTACACACAATCAGCCCCAGCATTTT
V gene: TRBV11-2; J gene: TRBJ2-5; clone size: .; D gene: .; CDR3 protein: CASSLGGVLGQETQYF; CDR3 DNA: TGTGCCAGCAGCTTAGGGGGGGTTTTGGGGCAGGAGACCCAGTACTTC
V gene: TRBV9; J gene: TRBJ1-6; clone size: once; D gene: .; CDR3 protein: CASSVASDSPLHF; CDR3 DNA: TGTGCCAGCAGCGTAGCCTCAGATTCACCCCTCCACTTT
V gene: TRBV5-4; J gene: TRBJ2-5; clone size: once; D gene: .; CDR3 protein: CASSPGQANQETQYF; CDR3 DNA: TGTGCCAGCAGCCCTGGGCAGGCCAATCAAGAGACCCAGTACTTC
V gene: TRBV20-1; J gene: TRBJ2-3; clone size: .; D gene: .; CDR3 protein: CSAPRTDTQYF; CDR3 DNA: TGCAGTGCTCCTCGCACAGATACGCAGTATTTT
V gene: TRBV18; J gene: TRBJ2-4; clone size: .; D gene: .; CDR3 protein: CASSPYRTEGGAKNIQYF; CDR3 DNA: TGTGCCAGCTCACCCTACCGGACGGAGGGAGGCGCCAAAAACATTCAGTACTTC
V gene: TRBV19; J gene: TRBJ2-7; clone size: .; D gene: TRBD1; CDR3 protein: CASSKGAHSYEQYF; CDR3 DNA: TGTGCCAGTAGTAAGGGGGCACATTCCTACGAGCAGTACTTC
V gene: TRBV27; J gene: TRBJ2-1; clone size: .; D gene: TRBD1; CDR3 protein: CASSLRPGQGYNEQFF; CDR3 DNA: TGTGCCAGCAGTTTACGTCCGGGACAGGGATACAATGAGCAGTTCTTC
V gene: TRBV7-9; J gene: TRBJ2-1; clone size: .; D gene: TRBD1; CDR3 protein: CASSWGTGAYNEQFF; CDR3 DNA: TGTGCCAGCAGCTGGGGGACAGGGGCTTACAATGAGCAGTTCTTC
V gene: TRBV18; J gene: TRBJ2-1; clone size: .; D gene: .; CDR3 protein: CASSLMDSSYNEQFF; CDR3 DNA: TGTGCCAGCTCACTCATGGACAGCTCCTACAATGAGCAGTTCTTC
V gene: TRBV14; J gene: TRBJ2-3; clone size: .; D gene: .; CDR3 protein: CASSQVPQGWDTQYF; CDR3 DNA: TGTGCCAGCAGCCAAGTCCCACAGGGTTGGGATACGCAGTATTTT
V gene: TRBV6-5; J gene: TRBJ2-3; clone size: .; D gene: TRBD1; CDR3 protein: CASLTTGLSVDTQYF; CDR3 DNA: TGTGCCAGCCTCACGACAGGGTTGTCAGTAGATACGCAGTATTTT
V gene: TRBV6-2/TRBV6-3; J gene: TRBJ2-7; clone size: .; D gene: .; CDR3 protein: CASSFTGYEQYF; CDR3 DNA: TGTGCCAGCAGTTTCACAGGGTACGAGCAGTACTTC
V gene: TRBV18; J gene: TRBJ1-1; clone size: .; D gene: TRBD1; CDR3 protein: CASSQGQVTEAFF; CDR3 DNA: TGTGCCAGCTCGCAGGGACAGGTCACTGAAGCTTTCTTT
V gene: TRBV4-2; J gene: TRBJ1-1; clone size: .; D gene: TRBD1; CDR3 protein: CASSPQGARDTEAFF; CDR3 DNA: TGTGCCAGCAGCCCACAGGGGGCTAGGGACACTGAAGCTTTCTTT
V gene: TRBV9; J gene: TRBJ2-3; clone size: .; D gene: .; CDR3 protein: CASSDISGDNTQYF; CDR3 DNA: TGTGCCAGCAGTGACATCAGCGGAGATAATACGCAGTATTTT
V gene: TRBV7-2; J gene: TRBJ2-7; clone size: once; D gene: TRBD1; CDR3 protein: CASSPFGDRFHEQYF; CDR3 DNA: TGTGCCAGCAGCCCATTTGGGGACAGGTTCCACGAGCAGTACTTC
V gene: TRBV3-1/TRBV3-2; J gene: TRBJ2-5; clone size: .; D gene: .; CDR3 protein: CASSPRWSQETQYF; CDR3 DNA: TGTGCCAGCAGCCCCCGTTGGAGCCAAGAGACCCAGTACTTC
V gene: TRBV28; J gene: TRBJ2-3; clone size: .; D gene: .; CDR3 protein: CASSLGLSTDTQYF; CDR3 DNA: TGTGCCAGCAGTTTAGGACTTAGCACAGATACGCAGTATTTT
V gene: TRBV6-4; J gene: TRBJ2-3; clone size: once; D gene: .; CDR3 protein: CASGVGPTDTQYF; CDR3 DNA: TGTGCCAGCGGGGTGGGGCCCACAGATACGCAGTATTTT
V gene: TRBV9; J gene: TRBJ2-5; clone size: .; D gene: TRBD2; CDR3 protein: CASSSTRMIAGPPNTQETQYF; CDR3 DNA: TGTGCCAGCAGCTCTACGAGGATGATAGCGGGGCCCCCGAATACCCAAGAGACCCAGTACTTC
V gene: TRBV5-1; J gene: TRBJ1-1; clone size: .; D gene: .; CDR3 protein: CASSPYTGHTEAFF; CDR3 DNA: TGCGCCAGCAGCCCGTACACAGGGCACACTGAAGCTTTCTTT
V gene: TRBV20-1; J gene: TRBJ2-1; clone size: .; D gene: .; CDR3 protein: CSASRAGTPAYNEQFF; CDR3 DNA: TGCAGTGCTAGTCGGGCCGGGACTCCAGCCTACAATGAGCAGTTCTTC
V gene: TRBV6-5; J gene: TRBJ1-5; clone size: .; D gene: .; CDR3 protein: CASSYGGNSNQPQHF; CDR3 DNA: TGTGCCAGCAGTTATGGTGGCAATAGCAATCAGCCCCAGCATTTT
V gene: TRBV29-1; J gene: TRBJ2-7; clone size: once; D gene: .; CDR3 protein: CSATQAGRYEQYF; CDR3 DNA: TGCAGCGCCACACAGGCGGGACGCTACGAGCAGTACTTC
V gene: TRBV7-6; J gene: TRBJ1-1; clone size: .; D gene: .; CDR3 protein: CASSSRRDTEAFF; CDR3 DNA: TGTGCCAGCAGCTCGAGACGGGACACTGAAGCTTTCTTT
V gene: TRBV5-5; J gene: TRBJ2-3; clone size: .; D gene: .; CDR3 protein: CASSLGSTLTDTQYF; CDR3 DNA: TGTGCCAGCAGCTTGGGTTCTACGCTCACAGATACGCAGTATTTT
V gene: TRBV5-6; J gene: TRBJ2-3; clone size: .; D gene: .; CDR3 protein: CASTTGVDTQYF; CDR3 DNA: TGTGCCAGCACCACGGGGGTAGATACGCAGTATTTT
V gene: TRBV5-4; J gene: TRBJ2-3; clone size: .; D gene: TRBD2; CDR3 protein: CASSSSGGTDTQYF; CDR3 DNA: TGTGCCAGCAGCTCTAGCGGGGGGACAGATACGCAGTATTTT
V gene: TRBV5-1; J gene: TRBJ1-2; clone size: .; D gene: TRBD1; CDR3 protein: CASSPGQSYGYTF; CDR3 DNA: TGCGCCAGCAGCCCGGGACAGAGCTATGGCTACACCTTC
V gene: TRBV5-1; J gene: TRBJ2-3; clone size: .; D gene: TRBD2; CDR3 protein: CASSHTGGISTDTQYF; CDR3 DNA: TGCGCCAGCAGCCATACGGGGGGTATCAGCACAGATACGCAGTATTTT
V gene: TRBV10-3; J gene: TRBJ2-3; clone size: .; D gene: .; CDR3 protein: CAISESRSTDTQYF; CDR3 DNA: TGTGCCATCAGTGAGTCTAGATCAACAGATACGCAGTATTTT
V gene: TRBV6-6; J gene: TRBJ1-1; clone size: .; D gene: TRBD1; CDR3 protein: CASSYSTGVPEAFF; CDR3 DNA: TGTGCCAGCAGTTACTCTACAGGGGTTCCTGAAGCTTTCTTT